This T cell receptor beta chain was found in a study of OX40 agonist ivuxolimab in advanced cancers. Looking at the study overall: Ivuxolimab, which targeted the costimulatory receptor OX40 (CD134), was an agonistic, fully human IgG2 monoclonal antibody. A male proportion of 82.7% and a mean age of about 60 years, ranging from 23 to 79, were recorded for the dose-escalation cohort. Partial responses were achieved by three dose-escalation patients, of whom one had hepatocellular carcinoma and two had cutaneous melanoma. Intravenous ivuxolimab was administered to patients every 2 weeks at six dose levels: 0.01, 0.1, 0.3, 1.5, 3 and 10 mg/kg. The monotherapy dose-escalation portion (N of about 50 patients) of the phase I ivuxolimab trial is reported in the paper. Patients were allowed to have had prior anti-PD-1, anti-PD-L1 or anti-CTLA-4 therapy, and roughly 40% of the dose-escalation patients had previously received checkpoint inhibitors. Among the 52 dose-escalation patients, roughly 20 had hepatocellular carcinoma, about 15 melanoma, 9 renal cell carcinoma and 9 head and neck cancer. The point of sequencing TCRbeta in the periphery was to test whether ivuxolimab changed TCR sequence diversity and drove clonal T-cell expansion. General study outcomes and caveats: After ivuxolimab, more expanded clones were found on average in CD8+ T cells than in CD4+ T cells. Which antigens the clonally expanded peripheral T cells were specific for was not determined. Low levels of normalized T-cell clonal expansion were also shown by some nonresponding patients. Partial responders in the 0.1-3.0 mg/kg groups had among the lowest normalized peripheral clonal expansion, especially among CD8+ T cells. At doses from 0.1 to 3.0 mg/kg, clonal expansion was seen in both CD4+ and CD8+ blood T cells between baseline and week 6.

From its cysteine to its phenylalanine, the CDR3 spans 15 amino acids. This entry keeps only the CDR3 DNA: 45 bases, framed from base 1. The CDR1 and CDR2 encoded by the germline V gene are MDHEN and SYDVKM. Trimming costs V 3 bases and J 0 bases, and their ends lie 12 bases apart. The trial excluded patients who had a history of autoimmune disease or who were on systemic immunosuppression. In every dose cohort, peripheral blood was drawn for TCR sequencing at baseline, cycle 4 day 1, and cycle 7 day 1. Samples came from an open-label, multicenter, first-in-human phase I dose-escalation trial of ivuxolimab. The trial enrolled adults with locally advanced or metastatic head and neck squamous cell, hepatocellular, melanoma or renal cell carcinoma. CD4+ and CD8+ T cells were sorted separately from peripheral blood before TCR sequencing. As for this clone: The antigen this receptor binds is unknown. The sample holds no much larger clone one base away, and base qualities are not on file.

Genomic DNA was isolated from the sorted cells so that the TCRbeta CDR3 region could be sequenced. The immunoSEQ Assay was used to sequence the TCRbeta CDR3 regions. TCRdb carries this immuneACCESS record with in-frame sequences only. Its versions omit some clonotypes, under half of them owing to an unresolved V gene in the studies checked, with the rest unexplained. The sample table shows 60,000 to 85,000 clones, and 65% to 90% are seen once. The ten largest clones capture over 1.1% of the sample. This TCR was sampled from an adult with an advanced solid tumor such as melanoma, head and neck, liver or kidney cancer. Recombination connected TRBV28 to TRBJ2-7; the D region possibly corresponds to TRBD2 (5 bases align). This sample comprised CD4+ or CD8+ T cells sorted from blood, obtained in a trial of the OX40 agonist ivuxolimab. The CDR3 here reads CASSFRGYSSYEQYF. The base sequence is TGTGCCAGCAGTTTCCGGGGTTACAGCTCCTACGAGCAGTACTTC.